This TCR beta chain was identified during a study of blood T cell repertoires in COVID-19. About the study: Material from acute and convalescent COVID-19 was sourced from the United States, Italy and Spain. The cDNA or gDNA used as material had been derived from T cells, B-cell-depleted T cells, or PBMCs.

Germline values: CDR1 LNHDA, CDR2 SQIVND (reference sequence). J was trimmed by 4 bases and V by 5 bases; bases with no gene match: 1. The CDR3 has 12 amino acids. Study processing details: Using reference gene primer amplification, nucleated cell counts were estimated. Profiling relied on immunoSEQ multiplex PCR, and the TCRdb table lists in-frame clones only, not all of them. D and trimming come from the DNA, and the V and J calls and clone size come from that table. The table includes under 200,000 clones, 86% detected once. The source material was peripheral blood. This TCR derives from a man aged 45-60 years with active or convalescent COVID-19. The chain links TRBV19 to TRBJ1-2; 7 bases are a match to TRBD1. This chain's CDR3 is CASSRQGYGYTF. CDR3 coding DNA: TGTGCCAGTAGTCGACAGGGCTATGGCTACACCTTC.